The 31 T cell receptor beta chains given below trace back to one sample, sequenced in a study of blood T cell repertoires in COVID-19. Profiled with immunoSEQ multiplex PCR; TCRdb holds only in-frame clones, not every one. The repertoire consists of 250,000 to 350,000 clones, with approximately 85% occurring once and the leading ten covering 4% to 4.5%. Sequencing was done on a sample of PBMCs or T cells enriched from blood (not recorded which). All receptors come from a woman younger than 45 who had recovered from COVID-19.

The chain employs TRBV30 and TRBJ1-6; TRBD1 matches 8 bases. Trimming took 2 bases from V and 6 from J; bases not matched to a gene: 9. CDR3 length: 16 residues. Germline CDR1 GTSNPN, CDR2 SVGIG (reference sequence). CDR3 bases: TGTGCCTGGAGTTCAGCAGGGGGCGCGAGTAATTCACCCCTCCACTTT. Translated, it gives CAWSSAGGASNSPLHF.

V and J are TRBV6-5 and TRBJ2-7, with 8 bases that match TRBD1. CDR1 and CDR2 from the germline V gene are MNHEY and SVGAGI. The junction had 11 bases not matched to a gene; V was cut back by 10 bases and J by 3 bases. This CDR3 comprises 14 residues. The CDR3 bases are TGTGCCACCCTTTTATACAGGGGGGACTACGAGCAGTACTTC. This encodes CATLLYRGDYEQYF.

The chain recombines TRBV28 with TRBJ1-2; 10 bases match TRBD1. Unmatched junction bases numbered 9, after V lost 7 bases and J lost 4 bases. Germline values: CDR1 MDHEN, CDR2 SYDVKM. CDR3 length equals 15 residues. The DNA for the CDR3 is TGTGCCAGCACCCCGGGACAGGGGAACCTCTATGGCTACACCTTC. Residues: CASTPGQGNLYGYTF.

The J gene is TRBJ1-3, the V gene TRBV7-2; 7 positions match TRBD1. Germline V gene lookup returns CDR1 SGHTA and CDR2 FQGNSA. The V and J ends lost 6 bases and 1 base, in that order; junction bases with no gene match: 3. The CDR3 runs 14 residues. CDR3 protein: CASRLTGSGNTIYF. CDR3 DNA: TGTGCCAGCAGGCTGACAGGGTCTGGAAACACCATATATTTT.

The rearrangement links TRBV7-9 to TRBJ2-5; the match to TRBD2 covers 9 bases. The junction had 12 bases not matched to a gene; V was cut back by 5 bases and J by 5 bases. This CDR3 has 16 residues. Germline lookup yields CDR1 SEHNR and CDR2 FQNEAQ (reference sequence). The CDR3 reads CASSRRSSGERETQYF. Here the CDR3 DNA reads TGTGCCAGCAGCCGCAGATCTAGCGGGGAACGGGAGACCCAGTACTTC.

This sequence joins TRBV6-5 and TRBJ1-2; D is perhaps TRBD1 (6 bases). V lost 2 bases, J lost 2 bases, and 15 bases lay in between. CDR3 length: 16 amino acids. CDR1 is MNHEY and CDR2 is SVGAGI in the germline V gene. The CDR3 sequence is CASSYVPGQRNYGYTF. Written as DNA, the CDR3 is TGTGCCAGCAGTTACGTCCCCGGACAGAGAAACTATGGCTACACCTTC.

This chain links TRBV5-8 with TRBJ2-1, with 8 nucleotides matching TRBD2. There are 17 residues in the CDR3. Trimming removed 2 bases from V and 0 bases from J; junction bases left unmatched: 7. The germline V gene has CDR1 SGHTS and CDR2 YDEGEE. The CDR3 nucleotides read TGTGCCAGCAGCTTTCTGGCGGGGGGACTCTCCTACAATGAGCAGTTCTTC. Protein: CASSFLAGGLSYNEQFF.

V is TRBV6-1 and J is TRBJ1-3; the D gene is possibly TRBD1 (5 bases). V was trimmed by 3 bases and J by 0 bases, leaving 12 bases between them. The germline V gene has CDR1 MNHNS and CDR2 SASEGT. This CDR3 spans 16 amino acids. The CDR3 reads CASSDTTALSGNTIYF. The CDR3 coding sequence is TGTGCCAGCAGTGACACGACAGCCCTCTCTGGAAACACCATATATTTT.

CDR3 sequence reads: CSVGDQPQHF. The CDR3 DNA reads as TGCAGCGTTGGCGATCAGCCCCAGCATTTT. The chain carries TRBV29-1 and TRBJ1-5; D not certain. The CDR3 sequence is 10 residues long. Trimming removed 4 bases from V and 5 bases from J, with 3 bases in between. Looked up from germline, CDR1 is SQVTM and CDR2 is ANQGSEA.

This clone was seen a handful of times. V is TRBV28 and J is TRBJ1-5, with D possibly TRBD1 on 6 matching bases. CDR1 and CDR2 (germline): MDHEN, SYDVKM. The V end lost 2 bases, the J end lost 3 bases, and 14 bases lay between the germline ends. This CDR3 has 16 amino acids. DNA of the CDR3: TGTGCCAGCAGTTTAAGGGGGACGGGTTCCAATCAGCCCCAGCATTTT. Protein: CASSLRGTGSNQPQHF.

In this sample, this clone turned up once. V usage is TRBV28 and J usage is TRBJ2-5; the D gene is possibly TRBD2 (5 bases). CDR1 is MDHEN and CDR2 is SYDVKM in the germline V gene. Trimming took 8 bases from V and 4 from J, leaving 23 bases between them. The CDR3 extends over 16 amino acids. Here the CDR3 DNA reads TGTGCCAGCCTAGACTCGGGGTCGAGGCCGAGAGAGACCCAGTACTTC. Translation gives CASLDSGSRPRETQYF.

The chain couples TRBV19 to TRBJ1-2; 7 positions agree with TRBD1. V lost 6 bases and J lost 6; bases outside the gene matches: 13. The CDR3 has 15 amino acids. The germline gives CDR1 LNHDA, CDR2 SQIVND (reference sequence). The CDR3 coding sequence is TGTGCCAGTAGCCTAACAGGGGCCCCACCGGATGGCTACACCTTC. Protein product: CASSLTGAPPDGYTF.

This chain links TRBV6-4 with TRBJ1-3; tentative D call: TRBD1 (6 bases). Germline loops: CDR1 MRHNA, CDR2 SNTAGT. The V end lost 0 bases, the J end lost 0 bases, and 6 bases lay between the germline ends. There are 15 residues in the CDR3. The CDR3 coding sequence is TGTGCCAGCAGTGACTCGGGGGCCTCTGGAAACACCATATATTTT. Residues: CASSDSGASGNTIYF.

For this clone: The identical CDR3 is also encoded by other nucleotide sequences in the sample. The V gene is TRBV28, the J gene TRBJ1-2; D gene uncertain. From germline, CDR1 is MDHEN and CDR2 SYDVKM. This CDR3 contains 13 residues. Trimming shortened V by 2 bases and J by 7 bases, and 11 bases separated the two germline ends. The DNA for the CDR3 is TGTGCCAGCAGTTTAGGAACAGTTCTTGGCTACACCTTC. The encoded protein is CASSLGTVLGYTF.

The chain couples TRBV10-1 to TRBJ1-1; D might be TRBD1 (6 bases). Between the trimmed V and J ends, which lost 4 bases and 5 bases, there was a span of 11 bases. The germline V gene encodes CDR1 WNHNN and CDR2 SYGVQD (reference sequence). CDR3 length: 13 residues. The CDR3, as DNA: TGCGCCAGCAGTGGAACAGGGAGTACTGAAGCTTTCTTT. Its protein product is CASSGTGSTEAFF.

CDR3 DNA sequence: TGTGCCACCAGTGATTCAGGTCTTGGCAATCAGCCCCAGCATTTT. The encoded protein is CATSDSGLGNQPQHF. The chain uses TRBV24-1 and TRBJ1-5; D is undetermined. V was pared by 2 bases and J by 2 bases, with 9 bases between. In germline, CDR1 is KGHDR, CDR2 SFDVKD. This CDR3 is 15 amino acids long.

The chain combines TRBV7-7 with TRBJ2-1, with D unclear. V was clipped by 5 bases and J by 3 bases, with 11 bases between them. The length of the CDR3 is 14 residues. CDR1 and CDR2 (germline): SSHAT, FNYEAQ (reference sequence). CDR3 protein: CASSPIQNYNEQFF. CDR3 nucleotide sequence: TGTGCCAGCAGCCCCATTCAGAACTACAATGAGCAGTTCTTC.

The V call is TRBV6-5, the J call TRBJ2-2; D is perhaps TRBD1 (7 bases). The CDR3 contains 14 residues. Germline CDR1 and CDR2: MNHEY and SVGAGI. Trimming left V 6 bases short and J 3 bases short, with 11 bases between. The CDR3 loop is CASRGGQYTGELFF. Here the CDR3 DNA reads TGTGCCAGCAGGGGGGGACAGTACACCGGGGAGCTGTTTTTT.

The sample holds one count of this clone. The chain uses TRBV28 and TRBJ2-7, with D possibly being TRBD1 (6 bases). The germline V gene encodes CDR1 MDHEN and CDR2 SYDVKM. V was cut by 3 bases and J by 3 bases, with 18 bases left in between. There are 16 residues in the CDR3. CDR3 DNA sequence: TGTGCCAGCAGTTTCCAGCCGGGACACCGGATCTACGAGCAGTACTTC. This encodes CASSFQPGHRIYEQYF.

This clone was detected once. This chain uses TRBV5-1 with TRBJ2-3; maybe TRBD1 (7 bases). Germline CDR1 is SGHRS and CDR2 is YFSETQ. The V gene lost 0 bases and the J gene lost 3 bases, with 14 bases spanning the gap. The CDR3 extends over 16 amino acids. The CDR3 nucleotides read TGCGCCAGCAGCTTGGCCTCACAGGGGAGGACAGATACGCAGTATTTT. It codes for CASSLASQGRTDTQYF.

V and J are TRBV7-9 and TRBJ1-5; D gene uncertain. Germline CDR1 and CDR2: SEHNR and FQNEAQ (reference sequence). V was cut by 3 bases and J by 3 bases, with 12 bases left in between. The CDR3 runs 15 residues. The CDR3 bases are TGTGCCAGCAGCTTCTCGGGTAATTCCAATCAGCCCCAGCATTTT. Translated, it gives CASSFSGNSNQPQHF.

V usage is TRBV15 and J usage is TRBJ2-2; D remains unclear. The CDR3 loop spans 13 amino acids. Germline V gene sequence: CDR1 LNHNV, CDR2 YYDKDF (reference sequence). Trimming removed 3 bases at V and 5 bases at J, with 7 bases between. This CDR3 reads CATSRRTTGELFF. The CDR3 DNA sequence: TGTGCCACCAGCAGGCGAACTACCGGGGAGCTGTTTTTT.

With regard to this clone: Different DNA sequences within this sample yield the same CDR3. The chain uses TRBV5-1 and TRBJ2-7; D gene unclear. The CDR3 runs 14 residues. With 0 bases removed from V and 0 bases from J, the gap between germline ends came to 7 bases. CDR1 is SGHRS and CDR2 is YFSETQ in the germline V gene. This CDR3 reads CASSLEQSSYEQYF. CDR3 sequence (DNA): TGCGCCAGCAGCTTGGAACAGAGCTCCTACGAGCAGTACTTC.

In its sample, this clone was seen once. This chain connects TRBV5-6 to TRBJ2-1; TRBD2 aligns across 11 bases. Losses at the gene ends were 4 bases for V and 7 bases for J; bases not matched to a gene: 7. Germline-derived CDR1 and CDR2 are SGHDT and YYEEEE. The CDR3 runs to 15 residues. Here the CDR3 reads CASSLLAGGGNEQFF. The CDR3 DNA reads TGTGCCAGCAGCCTGCTAGCGGGGGGCGGGAATGAGCAGTTCTTC.

The V gene is TRBV11-2, the J gene TRBJ1-3; D may be TRBD1 (5 bases). Germline CDR1 and CDR2: SGHAT and FQNNGV. The CDR3 spans 16 residues. V was pared by 3 bases and J by 0 bases, with 12 bases between. The CDR3 nucleotides read TGTGCCAGCAGCTTCCCCCTGGGGCTCTCTGGAAACACCATATATTTT. Its protein product is CASSFPLGLSGNTIYF. The complete variable domain, with remaining parts taken from reference TRBV11-2 and TRBJ1-3, reads EAGVAQSPRYKIIEKRQSVAFWCNPISGHATLYWYQQILGQGPKLLIQFQNNGVVDDSQLPKDRFSAERLKGVDSTLKIQPAKLEDSAVYLCASSFPLGLSGNTIYFGEGSWLTVV.

CDR3 region: CLNGSYYEQYF. The CDR3 DNA is TGTCTTAACGGGTCCTACTACGAGCAGTACTTC. This chain uses TRBV21-1 with TRBJ2-7; the table's TRBD2 call for D was not verified on the DNA. TRBV21-1 is a pseudogene locus. This CDR3 region has 11 residues.

This chain connects TRBV6-5 to TRBJ2-7; maybe TRBD1 (5 bases). V lost 2 bases to trimming and J lost 5 bases, with 7 bases between them. The CDR3 runs 12 residues. Germline CDR1 reads MNHEY; CDR2 reads SVGAGI. The CDR3, as DNA: TGTGCCAGCAGTTACGGGGCCCACGAGCAGTACTTC. It is translated as CASSYGAHEQYF.

This clone showed up just once. This chain links TRBV28 with TRBJ2-5, with D tentatively TRBD2 (6 bases). The CDR3 spans 10 residues. Germline CDR1 and CDR2: MDHEN and SYDVKM. The CDR3 sequence is CATREETQYF. The CDR3 nucleotides are TGTGCAACCCGGGAGGAGACCCAGTACTTC. The whole variable domain, remainder taken from reference TRBV28 and TRBJ2-5, is DVKVTQSSRYLVKRTGEKVFLECVQDMDHENMFWYRQDPGLGLRLIYFSYDVKMKEKGDIPEGYSVSREKKERFSLILESASTNQTSMYLCATREETQYFGPGTRLLVL.

This sequence joins TRBV15 and TRBJ2-7, with 10 bases fitting TRBD1. The V gene end was trimmed by 5 bases and the J gene end by 5 bases; junction bases not matched to a gene: 6. Germline V gene data show CDR1 as LNHNV and CDR2 as YYDKDF (reference sequence). CDR3 length equals 14 residues. This chain's CDR3 is CATSLTGTGDEQYF. The CDR3 DNA is TGTGCCACCAGCCTCACCGGGACAGGGGACGAGCAGTACTTC.

This chain uses TRBV28 with TRBJ2-2, with 8 bases identical to TRBD1. This CDR3 region has 15 residues. V trimming: 5 bases; J trimming: 3 bases; junction bases outside the gene matches: 5. The germline V gene has CDR1 MDHEN and CDR2 SYDVKM. CDR3 bases: TGTGCCAGCAGTGGGGCAGGGGGCTACACCGGGGAGCTGTTTTTT. Translated: CASSGAGGYTGELFF.

This clone was recorded once. The rearrangement uses TRBV18 and TRBJ2-2, with D unclear. V dropped 0 bases and J dropped 8 bases, with 4 bases sitting between them. Germline loops: CDR1 KGHSH, CDR2 LQKENI. This CDR3 has 12 amino acids. The chain's CDR3 is CASSPPEGELFF. For the CDR3, the DNA is TGTGCCAGCTCACCACCGGAGGGGGAGCTGTTTTTT.